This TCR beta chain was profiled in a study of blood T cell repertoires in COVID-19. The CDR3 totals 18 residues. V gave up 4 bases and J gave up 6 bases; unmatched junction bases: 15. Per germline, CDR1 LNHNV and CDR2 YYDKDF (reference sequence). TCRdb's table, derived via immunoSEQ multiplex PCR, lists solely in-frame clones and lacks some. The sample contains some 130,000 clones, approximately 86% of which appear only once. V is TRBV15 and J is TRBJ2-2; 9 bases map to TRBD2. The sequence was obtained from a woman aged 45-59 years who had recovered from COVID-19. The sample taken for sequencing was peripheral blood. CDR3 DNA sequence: TGTGCCACCAGCAACCCATCCTCACTAGCGGGTGAGGCCGGGGAGCTGTTTTTT. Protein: CATSNPSSLAGEAGELFF.